Given below is one T cell receptor (beta chain) in context. Its antigen is undetermined. The CDR3 totals 16 residues. Germline-derived CDR1 and CDR2 are LGHDT and YNNKEL (reference sequence). The junction had 10 bases not matched to a gene; V was cut back by 3 bases and J by 4 bases. This specimen belongs to a study of CD8 T cells in ankylosing spondylitis. Study results and limitations: Disease-linked clones, CD8+, were relatively rare in peripheral blood. Reportedly, matched ankylosing spondylitis synovial fluid was significantly enriched for disease-linked clones.

Quantitative 5'-RACE with molecular barcodes generated TCR beta libraries. One entry per CDR3 protein results from TCRdb running MiXCR on the 5' RACE reads. The data show 250,000 to 400,000 distinct CDR3 sequences, approximately 10% seen once. The material sequenced was blood, either unsorted or a sorted T cell fraction (not recorded which). This clonotype originated in a female donor with ankylosing spondylitis or in good health (not recorded which). V is TRBV3-1 and J is TRBJ2-3; 7 bases fit TRBD1. The CDR3 loop reads CASSHMGQSRPDTQYF. The CDR3 region has the DNA TGTGCCAGCAGCCATATGGGACAGTCTAGGCCAGATACGCAGTATTTT.